The 11 T cell receptor beta chains in this list originate from one sample, sequenced in a study of T cell responses to AZD1222 COVID-19 vaccine. The data were produced by immunoSEQ multiplex PCR, yet TCRdb's version contains in-frame clones alone and is incomplete. Altogether around 100,000 clones are present, around 91% being singletons, with the ten largest covering about 4.8%. Specimen: peripheral blood, collected on day 0 of AZD1222 vaccination. These receptors all stem from an adult in good health.

This sequence joins TRBV10-2 and TRBJ2-3; TRBD1 matches 8 bases. Germline loops: CDR1 WSHSY, CDR2 SAAADI. The CDR3 consists of 15 residues. J was trimmed by 2 bases and V by 4 bases; bases with no gene match: 5. CDR3 region: CASSGGQGPTDTQYF. Written as DNA, the CDR3 is TGCGCCAGCAGTGGAGGACAGGGTCCCACAGATACGCAGTATTTT.

This sequence joins TRBV15 and TRBJ2-1; 8 bases map to TRBD1. The V segment lost 1 base and the J segment 3 bases; nucleotides outside the gene matches: 5. This CDR3 has 16 residues. CDR1 and CDR2 (germline): LNHNV, YYDKDF (reference sequence). The CDR3 loop is CATSRGRQGYYNEQFF. The CDR3 region has the DNA TGTGCCACCAGCAGAGGTCGACAGGGGTACTACAATGAGCAGTTCTTC.

The chain joins TRBV2 to TRBJ2-1; 7 nucleotides match TRBD2. The CDR3 runs 12 residues. The J segment lost 4 bases and the V segment lost 9 bases, leaving 3 bases of the junction unmatched. The germline V gene has CDR1 SNHLY and CDR2 FYNNEI. The CDR3 DNA reads as TGTGCCAGGGGACTACCTTACAATGAGCAGTTCTTC. Translation: CARGLPYNEQFF. The full variable domain, with the rest looked up from reference TRBV2 and TRBJ2-1, is EPEVTQTPSHQVTQMGQEVILRCVPISNHLYFYWYRQILGQKVEFLVSFYNNEISEKSEIFDDQFSVERPDGSNFTLKIRSTKLEDSAMYFCARGLPYNEQFFGPGTRLTVL.

The V and J genes are TRBV3-1 (or the pseudogene TRBV3-2) and TRBJ2-3, with TRBD1 as a possible D gene (6 bases). The CDR3 covers 15 residues. Between the trimmed V and J ends, which lost 3 bases and 2 bases, there was a span of 12 bases. Germline lookup yields CDR1 LGHDT and CDR2 YNNKEL (reference sequence). CDR3 coding DNA: TGTGCCAGCAGCCATAGGGACACTAACACAGATACGCAGTATTTT. It translates to CASSHRDTNTDTQYF.

V gene TRBV3-1 (or the pseudogene TRBV3-2) combines with J gene TRBJ2-3; TRBD1 matches at 9 bases. From germline, CDR1 is LGHDT and CDR2 YNNKEL (reference sequence). CDR3 length: 16 amino acids. Germline trimming cut 0 bases from V and 5 bases from J; bases unmatched to any gene: 6. CDR3 bases: TGTGCCAGCAGCCAAGATGGGACAGGGCAGGAAGATACGCAGTATTTT. Translating it yields CASSQDGTGQEDTQYF.

The gene calls are TRBV2 and TRBJ2-7; the D gene is possibly TRBD2 (6 bases). Germline V lookup: CDR1 SNHLY, CDR2 FYNNEI. The CDR3 is 14 residues long. Trimming took off 8 bases at V and 2 bases at J, with 16 bases between the two ends. DNA of the CDR3: TGTGCCAGCGTTCGGAGGGTAGGAACCTACGAGCAGTACTTC. This encodes CASVRRVGTYEQYF.

This clone showed up just once. The gene calls are TRBV27 and TRBJ2-3; no reliable D call. The germline CDR1 and CDR2 sequences are MNHEY and SMNVEV (reference sequence). The CDR3 runs to 12 residues. The V end was cut by 5 bases, the J end by 5 bases, with 8 bases between. The CDR3 spells CASSPDGDTQYF. CDR3 bases: TGTGCCAGCAGTCCCGATGGAGATACGCAGTATTTT.

The J gene is TRBJ1-1, the V gene TRBV9; D gene uncertain. Trimming removed 1 base from V and 5 bases from J, with 9 bases in between. CDR1 SGDLS and CDR2 YYNGEE come from the germline V gene. The CDR3 spans 13 residues. CDR3 coding DNA: TGTGCCAGCAGCGTATTTGGAGGGACTGAAGCTTTCTTT. Translating gives CASSVFGGTEAFF.

The genes are TRBV6-5 and TRBJ1-1; TRBD1 agrees at 7 bases. Germline CDR1 MNHEY, CDR2 SVGAGI. With 6 bases clipped from V and 1 base from J, the junction kept 5 bases outside the gene matches. The CDR3 is 14 residues long. The CDR3 here is CASREGQRNTEAFF. The CDR3 bases are TGTGCCAGCAGGGAGGGACAGAGGAACACTGAAGCTTTCTTT.

The rearrangement joins TRBV19 to TRBJ1-6; D call uncertain. The CDR3 covers 12 residues. V lost 6 bases and J 8 bases, leaving 8 bases between the germline ends. Germline values: CDR1 LNHDA, CDR2 SQIVND (reference sequence). The CDR3 sequence is CASSRGYSPLHF. CDR3 sequence (DNA): TGTGCCAGTAGCCGGGGTTATTCACCCCTCCACTTT. Variable domain in full (rest from reference TRBV19 and TRBJ1-6): DGGITQSPKYLFRKEGQNVTLSCEQNLNHDAMYWYRQDPGQGLRLIYYSQIVNDFQKGDIAEGYSVSREKKESFPLTVTSAQKNPTAFYLCASSRGYSPLHFGNGTRLTVT.

The chain has TRBV10-1 and TRBJ2-2, with D possibly TRBD1 on 5 matching bases. Germline V gene lookup returns CDR1 WNHNN and CDR2 SYGVQD (reference sequence). Trimming removed 4 bases from V and 2 bases from J, with 8 bases in between. This CDR3 has 14 residues. The CDR3 here is CASSGQINTGELFF. The CDR3 region has the DNA TGCGCCAGCAGTGGACAGATAAACACCGGGGAGCTGTTTTTT.